This TCR beta chain was recovered during a study of cytomegalovirus exposure and HLA in healthy donors. General study points: It emerged from a later analysis that several of the most significant clusters appeared to be linked to common viral pathogens. Researchers catalogued 150 or so TCR beta chains as cytomegalovirus-associated.

Vbeta (60) and Jbeta (13) primers were used in the PCR. Data came from immunoSEQ multiplex PCR; TCRdb stores just in-frame clones and leaves some out. The sample has about 52,000 clones; about 73% are singletons. In the case of this clone: The antigen remains undetermined.

Deletions cut 1 base from V and 4 bases from J, with 8 bases between. CDR1 SGDLS and CDR2 YYNGEE come from the germline V gene. This CDR3 is built from 13 residues. The V and J genes are TRBV9 and TRBJ1-1; possible D gene TRBD1, 6 bases. Sequencing was carried out using PBMCs. The TCR originated in a man between 18 and 29 years old in good health and CMV-seronegative. The CDR3 here is CASSVTGTTEAFF. CDR3 coding DNA: TGTGCCAGCAGCGTAACAGGGACCACTGAAGCTTTCTTT. Supplemented by reference TRBV9 and TRBJ1-1, the full variable domain reads DSGVTQTPKHLITATGQRVTLRCSPRSGDLSVYWYQQSLDQGLQFLIQYYNGEERAKGNILERFSAQQFPDLHSELNLSSLELGDSALYFCASSVTGTTEAFFGQGTRLTVV.